The rows below give T cell receptor beta chains drawn from one sample of a study of early T cells in non-severe SARS-CoV-2 infection. TCRdb itself ran the 5' RACE reads through MiXCR, one entry per CDR3 protein. The top ten hold about 8.4% of the sample, which has roughly 70,000 distinct CDR3 sequences, 18% seen once. The sequences come from whole blood, collected at baseline. The source is an adult who was a healthcare worker with PCR-confirmed SARS-CoV-2 infection or an uninfected control (not recorded which). CDR3s include the opening cysteine and the closing phenylalanine or tryptophan. D genes are given only for firm matches.

J | D | V | CDR3
TRBJ2-3 | TRBD2 | TRBV7-2 | CASSLNGRVTDTQYF
TRBJ2-1 | TRBD2 | TRBV3-1 | CASSHRGGSLSSYNEQFF
TRBJ2-1 | TRBD2 | TRBV12-3/TRBV12-4 | CASTFRASGEGEQFF
TRBJ2-4 | . | TRBV6-1 | CASSVGQSHGIQYF
TRBJ1-6 | . | TRBV6-6 | CASSLGAGRASPLHF
TRBJ2-5 | . | TRBV18 | CASSPNEKTQYF
TRBJ2-3 | . | TRBV7-6 | CASSPKVGEIADTQYF
TRBJ1-1 | . | TRBV19 | CASSILPGETEAFF
TRBJ2-1 | . | TRBV29-1 | CSVARGPAGEQFF
TRBJ2-1 | . | TRBV19 | CASSIDHRTRTNEQFF
TRBJ2-5 | TRBD1 | TRBV6-5 | CASTGTAQETQYF